The next 20 T cell receptor beta chains were all read from a single sample in a study of blood T cell repertoires in COVID-19. Sequencing used immunoSEQ multiplex PCR; TCRdb keeps in-frame clones, though not all of them. This table has fewer than 300,000 clones, roughly nine tenths appearing once. The specimen was peripheral blood. These receptors originate from a woman under 40 with COVID-19, enrolled during active disease.

The rearrangement links TRBV19 to TRBJ1-5; unclear D gene. V shed 3 bases and J shed 2 bases, with 11 bases lying between them. Germline V gives CDR1 LNHDA, CDR2 SQIVND (reference sequence). The CDR3 length is 15 residues. As DNA, the CDR3 is TGTGCCAGTAGTATGACCAGCGGGGGCAATCAGCCCCAGCATTTT. It specifies CASSMTSGGNQPQHF.

This sequence joins TRBV5-1 and TRBJ1-4, with 8 bases fitting TRBD1. Trimming at V came to 4 bases and at J to 6 bases, leaving 5 bases not matched to a gene. Germline loops: CDR1 SGHRS, CDR2 YFSETQ. This CDR3 spans 14 amino acids. CDR3: CASSGKQGDEKLFF. CDR3 bases: TGCGCCAGCAGCGGTAAACAGGGGGATGAAAAACTGTTTTTT.

The chain employs TRBV30 and TRBJ2-3; possibly TRBD1 for D (5 bases). Germline assignment: CDR1 GTSNPN and CDR2 SVGIG (reference sequence). CDR3 length: 14 amino acids. Between the trimmed V and J ends, which lost 8 bases and 0 bases, there was a span of 15 bases. CDR3 bases: TGTGCCCTCCGGCAGGGAACGAGCACAGATACGCAGTATTTT. Its protein product is CALRQGTSTDTQYF.

This clone was recorded only once. This chain's CDR3 is CASSEGRGAEQFF. The CDR3 nucleotides are TGTGCCAGCAGTGAGGGCAGGGGCGCTGAGCAGTTCTTC. V usage is TRBV6-4 and J usage is TRBJ2-1; possibly TRBD1 for D (6 bases). V lost 3 bases, J lost 9 bases, and 12 bases lay in between. This CDR3 contains 13 residues. The V gene's germline CDR1 is MRHNA and CDR2 SNTAGT.

A few counts support this clone. The chain couples TRBV6-5 to TRBJ1-2; 8 nucleotides align to TRBD1. Germline CDR1 and CDR2: MNHEY and SVGAGI. This CDR3 spans 15 amino acids. Losses at the gene ends were 5 bases for V and 6 bases for J; bases not matched to a gene: 11. Here the CDR3 reads CASSPRQGRFNGYTF. As DNA, the CDR3 is TGTGCCAGCAGTCCTAGACAGGGGCGTTTTAATGGCTACACCTTC.

The chain employs TRBV7-9 and TRBJ1-6, with 8 bases identical to TRBD1. The CDR3 is 17 residues long. Germline trimming cut 1 base from V and 0 bases from J; bases unmatched to any gene: 2. Germline V gene data show CDR1 as SEHNR and CDR2 as FQNEAQ (reference sequence). The CDR3 DNA reads TGTGCCAGCAGCTTAGGGACAGGGAGCTCCTATAATTCACCCCTCCACTTT. This gives the protein CASSLGTGSSYNSPLHF.

V usage is TRBV30 and J usage is TRBJ2-7; tentative D call: TRBD1 (5 bases). The CDR3 is 13 amino acids. The V end lost 0 bases, the J end lost 3 bases, and 9 bases lay between the germline ends. The germline gives CDR1 GTSNPN, CDR2 SVGIG (reference sequence). DNA for the CDR3: TGTGCCTGGAGTGTATGGGGCGGCTACGAGCAGTACTTC. Protein: CAWSVWGGYEQYF. The whole variable domain, remainder taken from reference TRBV30 and TRBJ2-7, is SQTIHQWPATLVQPVGSPLSLECTVEGTSNPNLYWYRQAAGRGLQLLFYSVGIGQISSEVPQNLSASRPQDRQFILSSKKLLLSDSGFYLCAWSVWGGYEQYFGPGTRLTVT.

The chain uses TRBV5-6 and TRBJ2-7; D is possibly TRBD1 (5 bases). The V gene lost 2 bases and the J gene lost 5 bases, with 8 bases spanning the gap. Germline CDR1 SGHDT, CDR2 YYEEEE. The CDR3 covers 12 residues. DNA for the CDR3: TGTGCCAGCAGCTTCGGCAGGGACGAGCAGTACTTC. Protein sequence: CASSFGRDEQYF.

This clone has just one count. This rearrangement joins TRBV29-1 to TRBJ1-1; D might be TRBD1 (5 bases). Germline CDR1 SQVTM, CDR2 ANQGSEA. The CDR3 sequence is 13 residues long. V dropped 4 bases and J dropped 0 bases, with 9 bases sitting between them. CDR3 nucleotides: TGCAGCGTTGCCAGGGATATGAACACTGAAGCTTTCTTT. It specifies CSVARDMNTEAFF.

The chain joins TRBV6-5 to TRBJ1-3, with 8 positions matching TRBD1. Germline V lookup: CDR1 MNHEY, CDR2 SVGAGI. The V segment lost 6 bases and the J segment 1 base; nucleotides outside the gene matches: 5. The CDR3 sequence is 15 residues long. The CDR3 here is CASSRTGQSGNTIYF. The CDR3 coding sequence is TGTGCCAGCAGCCGGACAGGGCAGTCTGGAAACACCATATATTTT.

The chain links TRBV20-1 to TRBJ1-1, with no clear D. This CDR3 has 11 amino acids. Germline CDR1 is DFQATT and CDR2 is SNEGSKA (reference sequence). V was shortened by 6 bases and J by 4 bases, with 9 bases between the two germline ends. CDR3 coding DNA: TGCAGTGCCGGAGGTCCCACTGAAGCTTTCTTT. Amino acid sequence: CSAGGPTEAFF.

CDR3 sequence (DNA): TGCGCCAGCAGCCCACAGGGGCCTGGGGCCAACGTCCTGACTTTC. Its translation is CASSPQGPGANVLTF. The chain links TRBV5-1 to TRBJ2-6; 7 bases match TRBD1. Germline loops: CDR1 SGHRS, CDR2 YFSETQ. The CDR3 sequence is 15 residues long. J lost 2 bases, V lost 4 bases, and 3 bases had no gene match.

The V call is TRBV2, the J call TRBJ1-2, with 7 bases identical to TRBD1. V gave up 11 bases and J gave up 1 base; unmatched junction bases: 7. This CDR3 is 13 amino acids long. From germline, CDR1 is SNHLY and CDR2 FYNNEI. This CDR3 is CAGRGQLNYGYTF. CDR3 in DNA: TGTGCCGGAAGGGGGCAGCTTAACTATGGCTACACCTTC.

The chain joins TRBV18 to TRBJ1-1, with D possibly being TRBD1 (5 bases). The CDR3 length is 15 residues. Trimming took off 2 bases at V and 1 base at J, with 11 bases between the two ends. Germline V CDR1 and CDR2: KGHSH, LQKENI. The CDR3 sequence is CASSPSGGWNTEAFF. In nucleotides, the CDR3 is TGTGCCAGCTCACCATCCGGGGGGTGGAACACTGAAGCTTTCTTT.

This clone was detected once. This CDR3 reads CASSRTQTRDYTDTQYF. In DNA form, the CDR3 reads TGTGCCAGCAGTCGTACCCAGACGCGGGATTACACAGATACGCAGTATTTT. The chain couples TRBV27 to TRBJ2-3, with TRBD2 as a possible D gene (6 bases). The CDR3 consists of 17 residues. CDR1 MNHEY and CDR2 SMNVEV come from the germline V gene (reference sequence). V was shortened by 5 bases and J by 2 bases, with 20 bases between the two germline ends.

The V and J genes are TRBV5-8 and TRBJ2-2; 9 nucleotides match TRBD2. Per germline, CDR1 SGHTS and CDR2 YDEGEE. This CDR3 is 15 amino acids long. J gave up 6 bases and V 1 base, and 4 bases lay outside the gene matches. The CDR3 DNA is TGTGCCAGCAGCTTGTACGCGGGAGGGCCCGGGGAGCTGTTTTTT. Protein: CASSLYAGGPGELFF.

This rearrangement joins TRBV24-1 to TRBJ2-2; 11 bases line up with TRBD1. In germline, CDR1 is KGHDR, CDR2 SFDVKD. The CDR3 contains 15 residues. V was pared by 5 bases and J by 7 bases, with 5 bases of the junction left unmatched. The CDR3 coding sequence is TGTGCCACCAGTGCTCCCGGGACAGGGGGCGGGGAGCTGTTTTTT. The encoded protein is CATSAPGTGGGELFF.

The chain couples TRBV6-2 or TRBV6-3 to TRBJ1-5; 11 nucleotides align to TRBD1. There are 16 residues in the CDR3. Germline loops: CDR1 MNHEY, CDR2 SVGEGT. J lost 5 bases, V lost 4 bases, and 7 bases had no gene match. CDR3 nucleotide sequence: TGTGCCAGCAGTTTAAGGACAGGGGGCCGGCATCAGCCCCAGCATTTT. Translation: CASSLRTGGRHQPQHF.

V usage is TRBV11-3 and J usage is TRBJ2-3, with TRBD2 as a possible D gene (5 bases). Deletions cut 1 base from V and 6 bases from J, with 5 bases between. CDR1 and CDR2 (germline): SGHNT, YENEEA. The CDR3 is 12 amino acids. In DNA, the CDR3 is TGTGCCAGCAGCTTAGGAGGGGATACGCAGTATTTT. Translation gives CASSLGGDTQYF.

The rearrangement joins TRBV19 to TRBJ1-2; unclear D gene. The germline V and J ends were trimmed by 7 bases and 4 bases, with 13 bases remaining between them. This CDR3 spans 13 amino acids. Germline CDR1 and CDR2: LNHDA and SQIVND (reference sequence). As DNA, the CDR3 is TGTGCCAGTATGGGAGGCACCTCCTATGGCTACACCTTC. Its translation: CASMGGTSYGYTF.